This T cell receptor beta chain is from a study of T cell responses to AZD1222 COVID-19 vaccine. Study-wide results and caveats: Nearly half of unique spike-specific TCRs reportedly avoided B.1.351 and B.1.1.7 mutated regions. The breadth and depth of Spike-specific TCRs increased once two AZD1222 doses had been given. Vaccine-associated CD4 TCRs ranged over spike, dominating at 160-218 and 743-854.

V was clipped by 0 bases and J by 1 base, with 9 bases between them. The CDR3 extends over 15 amino acids. CDR1 is MNHEY and CDR2 is SVGAGI in the germline V gene. About this clone itself: The target antigen is unknown.

This table comes from immunoSEQ multiplex PCR, and its TCRdb copy is limited to in-frame clones, with some not included. This sample's table reports about 140,000 clones. The J gene is TRBJ1-1, the V gene TRBV6-5; D is uncertain. This TCR came from an adult in good health. Sequenced material: peripheral blood. The CDR3 sequence: CASSYSVDSNTEAFF. CDR3 bases: TGTGCCAGCAGTTACTCGGTTGATTCGAACACTGAAGCTTTCTTT.